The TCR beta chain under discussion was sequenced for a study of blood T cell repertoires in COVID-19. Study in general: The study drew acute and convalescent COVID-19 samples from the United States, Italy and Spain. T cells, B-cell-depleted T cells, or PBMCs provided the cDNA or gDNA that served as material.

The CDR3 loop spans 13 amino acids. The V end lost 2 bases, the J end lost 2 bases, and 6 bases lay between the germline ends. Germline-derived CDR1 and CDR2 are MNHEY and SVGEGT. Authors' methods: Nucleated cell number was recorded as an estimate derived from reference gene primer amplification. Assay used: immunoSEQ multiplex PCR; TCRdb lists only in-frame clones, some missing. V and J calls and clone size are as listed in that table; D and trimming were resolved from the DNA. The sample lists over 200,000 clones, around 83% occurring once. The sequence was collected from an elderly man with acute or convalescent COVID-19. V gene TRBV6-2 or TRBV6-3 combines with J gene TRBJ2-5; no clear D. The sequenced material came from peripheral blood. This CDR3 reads CASSYLLQETQYF. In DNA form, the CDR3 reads TGTGCCAGCAGTTACCTACTGCAAGAGACCCAGTACTTC.